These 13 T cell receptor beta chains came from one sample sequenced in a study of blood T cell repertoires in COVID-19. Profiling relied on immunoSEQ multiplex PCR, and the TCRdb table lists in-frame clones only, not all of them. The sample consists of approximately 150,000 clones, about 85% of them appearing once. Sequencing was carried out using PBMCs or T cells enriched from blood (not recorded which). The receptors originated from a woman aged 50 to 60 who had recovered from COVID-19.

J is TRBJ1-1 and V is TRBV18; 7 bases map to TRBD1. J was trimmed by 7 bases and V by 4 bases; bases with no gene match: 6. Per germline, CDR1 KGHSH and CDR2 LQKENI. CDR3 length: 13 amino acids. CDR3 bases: TGTGCCAGCTCACTGTCGGGGACAGATGAAGCTTTCTTT. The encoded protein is CASSLSGTDEAFF.

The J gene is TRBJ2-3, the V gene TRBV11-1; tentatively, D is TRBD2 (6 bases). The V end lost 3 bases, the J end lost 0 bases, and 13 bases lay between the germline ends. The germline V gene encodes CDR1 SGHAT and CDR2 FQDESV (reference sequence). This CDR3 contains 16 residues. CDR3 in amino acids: CASSFQGLGSTDTQYF. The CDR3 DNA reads TGTGCCAGCAGCTTTCAGGGACTCGGGAGCACAGATACGCAGTATTTT. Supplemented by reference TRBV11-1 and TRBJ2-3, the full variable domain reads EAEVAQSPRYKITEKSQAVAFWCDPISGHATLYWYRQILGQGPELLVQFQDESVVDDSQLPKDRFSAERLKGVDSTLKIQPAELGDSAMYLCASSFQGLGSTDTQYFGPGTRLTVL.

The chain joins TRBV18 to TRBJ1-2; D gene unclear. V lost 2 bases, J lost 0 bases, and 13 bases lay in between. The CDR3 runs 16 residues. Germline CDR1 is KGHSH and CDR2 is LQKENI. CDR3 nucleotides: TGTGCCAGCTCACCATATCTTACAGATACTAACTATGGCTACACCTTC. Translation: CASSPYLTDTNYGYTF.

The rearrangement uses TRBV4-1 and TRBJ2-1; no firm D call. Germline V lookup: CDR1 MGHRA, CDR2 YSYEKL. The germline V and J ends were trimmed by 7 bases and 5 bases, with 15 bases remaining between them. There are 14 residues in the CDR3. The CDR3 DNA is TGCGCCAGCAAGGTCGCGGAGCTCAACAATGAGCAGTTCTTC. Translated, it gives CASKVAELNNEQFF.

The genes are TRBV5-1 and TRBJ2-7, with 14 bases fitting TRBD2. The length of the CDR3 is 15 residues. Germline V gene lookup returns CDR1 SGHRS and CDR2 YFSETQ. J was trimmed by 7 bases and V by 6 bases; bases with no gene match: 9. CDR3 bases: TGCGCCAGCACGGGGGGACTAGCGGGAGTTGGTGAGCAGTACTTC. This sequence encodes CASTGGLAGVGEQYF.

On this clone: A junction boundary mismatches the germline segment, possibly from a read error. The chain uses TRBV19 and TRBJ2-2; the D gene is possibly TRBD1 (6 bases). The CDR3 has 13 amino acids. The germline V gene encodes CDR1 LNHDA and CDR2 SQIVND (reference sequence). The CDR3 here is CASRRGNAGELFF. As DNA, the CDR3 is TGTGCCAGTAGAAGGGGGAACGCCGGGGAGCTGTTTTTT.

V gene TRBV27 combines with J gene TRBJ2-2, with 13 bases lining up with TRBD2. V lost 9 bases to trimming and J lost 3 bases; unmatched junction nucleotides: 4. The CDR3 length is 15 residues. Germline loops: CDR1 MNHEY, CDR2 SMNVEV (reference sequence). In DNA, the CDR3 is TGTGCCAGTGGGGGACTAGCGGGATACACCGGGGAGCTGTTTTTT. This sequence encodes CASGGLAGYTGELFF.

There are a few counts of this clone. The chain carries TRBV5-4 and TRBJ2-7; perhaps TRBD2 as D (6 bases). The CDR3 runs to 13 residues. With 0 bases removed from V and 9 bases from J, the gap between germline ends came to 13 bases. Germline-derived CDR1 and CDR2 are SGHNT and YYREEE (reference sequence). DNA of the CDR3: TGTGCCAGCAGCTTGGACGGGGGATGGGGGCAGTACTTC. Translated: CASSLDGGWGQYF.

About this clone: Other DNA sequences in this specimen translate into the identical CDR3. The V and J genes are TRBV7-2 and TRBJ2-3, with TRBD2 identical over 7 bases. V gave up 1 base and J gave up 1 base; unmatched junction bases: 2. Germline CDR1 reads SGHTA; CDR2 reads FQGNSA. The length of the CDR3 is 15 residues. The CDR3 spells CASSLGLAGTDTQYF. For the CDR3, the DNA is TGTGCCAGCAGCTTAGGCCTAGCGGGCACAGATACGCAGTATTTT.

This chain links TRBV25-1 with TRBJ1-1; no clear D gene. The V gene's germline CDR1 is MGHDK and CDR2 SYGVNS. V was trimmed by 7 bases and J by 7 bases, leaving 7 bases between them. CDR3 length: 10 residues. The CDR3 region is CASKGGEAFF. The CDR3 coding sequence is TGTGCCAGCAAAGGAGGTGAAGCTTTCTTT.

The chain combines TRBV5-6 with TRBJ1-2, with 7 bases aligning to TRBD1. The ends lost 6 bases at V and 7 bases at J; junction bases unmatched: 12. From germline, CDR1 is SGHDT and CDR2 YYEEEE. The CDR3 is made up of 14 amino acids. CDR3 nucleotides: TGTGCCAGCACCTCCCGACAGGGAAGTGGTGGCTACACCTTC. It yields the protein CASTSRQGSGGYTF.

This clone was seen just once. The CDR3 nucleotides read TGTGCCAGCAGCTTCGGGGGCGGGGGGCGCTCCTACGAGCAGTACTTC. It encodes CASSFGGGGRSYEQYF. The chain couples TRBV7-2 to TRBJ2-7; 8 positions agree with TRBD2. Germline V gives CDR1 SGHTA, CDR2 FQGNSA. Germline trimming cut 3 bases from V and 0 bases from J; bases unmatched to any gene: 7. CDR3 length equals 16 residues.

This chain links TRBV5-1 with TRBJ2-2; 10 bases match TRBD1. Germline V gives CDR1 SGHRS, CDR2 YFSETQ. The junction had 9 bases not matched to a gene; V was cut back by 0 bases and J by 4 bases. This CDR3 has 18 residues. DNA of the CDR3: TGCGCCAGCAGCTTGGGGTTAGGGACAGGGGCCATCACCGGGGAGCTGTTTTTT. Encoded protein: CASSLGLGTGAITGELFF.